One and the same sample provided the 4 T cell receptor beta chains below, sequenced in a study of beta chain features in type 1 diabetes. The investigators reverse transcribed all of the isolated RNA, so they sequenced expressed TCRB transcripts. The repertoire was sequenced with immunoSEQ multiplex PCR; TCRdb's copy has only in-frame clones and lacks some. This sample has about 360,000 clones; around 13% occur once, and the top ten carry 0.015% to 0.02%. The sample consisted of naive CD4+ T cells from blood. Every receptor here comes from a man in his late teens or twenties in good health.

The table lists this clone with a few counts. This chain uses TRBV5-4 with TRBJ2-3, with 8 bases fitting TRBD2. The germline gives CDR1 SGHNT, CDR2 YYREEE (reference sequence). J gave up 0 bases and V 3 bases, and 6 bases lay outside the gene matches. The CDR3 loop spans 16 amino acids. CDR3 amino acids: CASSSGGTRSTDTQYF. The CDR3 DNA reads as TGTGCCAGCAGCTCCGGAGGGACTAGAAGCACAGATACGCAGTATTTT.

This clone was observed a few times. This chain joins TRBV18 and TRBJ2-2, with D uncertain. The V gene lost 3 bases and the J gene lost 6 bases, with 8 bases spanning the gap. Germline V CDR1 and CDR2: KGHSH, LQKENI. This CDR3 has 13 amino acids. The CDR3 here is CASSPEVAGELFF. CDR3 sequence (DNA): TGTGCCAGCTCACCTGAGGTAGCCGGGGAGCTGTTTTTT.

A few counts support this clone. V gene TRBV9 combines with J gene TRBJ1-4; 9 bases align to TRBD1. Germline CDR1 SGDLS, CDR2 YYNGEE. There are 14 residues in the CDR3. V was pared by 4 bases and J by 7 bases, with 5 bases of the junction left unmatched. The CDR3 here is CASSNRGQGEKLFF. As DNA, the CDR3 is TGTGCCAGCAGCAACAGGGGGCAGGGTGAAAAACTGTTTTTT. The whole variable domain, remainder taken from reference TRBV9 and TRBJ1-4, is DSGVTQTPKHLITATGQRVTLRCSPRSGDLSVYWYQQSLDQGLQFLIQYYNGEERAKGNILERFSAQQFPDLHSELNLSSLELGDSALYFCASSNRGQGEKLFFGSGTQLSVL.

The genes are TRBV7-6 and TRBJ2-7; D is uncertain. Germline-derived CDR1 and CDR2 are SGHVS and FNYEAQ. The ends were cut back, 1 base at V and 3 bases at J, with 7 bases in the middle. This CDR3 comprises 13 residues. The CDR3 here is CASSLGQFYEQYF. The CDR3 coding sequence is TGTGCCAGCAGCTTAGGGCAGTTCTACGAGCAGTACTTC.